The entry below gives a single T cell receptor (beta chain) sequence along with its context. No antigen is known for it. Measured with immunoSEQ multiplex PCR; TCRdb has only the in-frame clones, and not every one. Of about 13,000 clones in the sample, 75% to 90% were seen once. These data are taken from a study of OX40 agonist ivuxolimab in advanced cancers. Overall study context: Every 2 weeks, ivuxolimab was infused into the patients intravenously at between 0.01 and 10 mg/kg.

With 4 bases clipped from V and 3 bases from J, the junction kept 8 bases outside the gene matches. The CDR3 spans 15 residues. Looked up from germline, CDR1 is SQVTM and CDR2 is ANQGSEA. Study-level points and caveats: The antigen specificity of the peripheral T cells (those that were expanded) was not determined. Fewer expanded clones were found on average in CD4+ than in CD8+ T cells. At 0.1 to 3.0 mg/kg, clonal expansion of CD4+ and CD8+ blood T cells had occurred by week 6.

The clonotype was recovered from an adult with an advanced solid tumor such as melanoma, head and neck, liver or kidney cancer. V and J are TRBV29-1 and TRBJ1-3, with 8 bases matching TRBD1. The sample consisted of CD4+ or CD8+ T cells sorted from blood, taken in a trial of the OX40 agonist ivuxolimab. The CDR3 reads CSVVGTGEGGNTIYF. The CDR3 DNA follows: TGCAGCGTTGTAGGGACAGGAGAGGGTGGAAACACCATATATTTT.